The 6 T cell receptor beta chains below all came from one sample that was sequenced in a study of blood T cell repertoires in COVID-19. Assay: immunoSEQ multiplex PCR; the TCRdb copy retains only in-frame clones and omits some. The table includes about 300,000 clones, just under 90% detected once. The sequenced sample was peripheral blood. Receptors originate from a woman aged 50 to 60 with COVID-19, enrolled during active disease.

The chain carries TRBV12-3 or TRBV12-4 and TRBJ2-5; the D is unclear. V was pared by 6 bases and J by 4 bases, with 12 bases between. The CDR3 has 13 amino acids. The CDR3 DNA is TGTGCCAGCAGCGCCTCTAAACCAGAGACCCAGTACTTC. Translation: CASSASKPETQYF.

V and J are TRBV7-2 and TRBJ1-3, with D unresolved. CDR1 and CDR2 (germline): SGHTA, FQGNSA. V lost 5 bases and J 4 bases, leaving 15 bases between the germline ends. CDR3 size: 15 residues. In DNA form, the CDR3 reads TGTGCCAGCAGCCAAAGCGGCCAGAGGGGAAACACCATATATTTT. Protein: CASSQSGQRGNTIYF.

The chain combines TRBV3-1 (or the pseudogene TRBV3-2) with TRBJ2-1; no clear D. The CDR3 has 12 residues. Germline V lookup: CDR1 LGHDT, CDR2 YNNKEL (reference sequence). Trimming removed 3 bases from V and 7 bases from J, with 7 bases in between. Written as DNA, the CDR3 is TGTGCCAGCAGCCAGGGCTGGAATGAGCAGTTCTTC. Translation: CASSQGWNEQFF.

V usage is TRBV5-3 and J usage is TRBJ2-1; D remains unclear. TRBV5-3 is an ORF for which the function is uncertain. This CDR3 has 13 amino acids. Trimming cost V 4 bases and J 3 bases, with 8 bases left between them. CDR3 sequence: CARSADIYNEQFF. The CDR3 DNA sequence: TGTGCCAGAAGCGCTGACATCTACAATGAGCAGTTCTTC.

The chain employs TRBV5-6 and TRBJ1-6; D call uncertain. CDR1 is SGHDT and CDR2 is YYEEEE in the germline V gene. Between the trimmed V and J ends, which lost 3 bases and 0 bases, there was a span of 13 bases. This CDR3 is built from 17 residues. The CDR3 loop is CASSYRLGSSYNSPLHF. CDR3 coding DNA: TGTGCCAGCAGCTACCGTTTGGGGAGCTCCTATAATTCACCCCTCCACTTT.

This chain connects TRBV12-5 to TRBJ1-1; D gene ambiguous. The CDR3 covers 13 residues. V was trimmed by 6 bases and J by 1 base, leaving 9 bases between them. Germline V gene lookup returns CDR1 LGHNT and CDR2 FRNRAP. CDR3 region: CASGQQQNTEAFF. CDR3 DNA sequence: TGTGCTAGTGGACAACAGCAGAACACTGAAGCTTTCTTT.